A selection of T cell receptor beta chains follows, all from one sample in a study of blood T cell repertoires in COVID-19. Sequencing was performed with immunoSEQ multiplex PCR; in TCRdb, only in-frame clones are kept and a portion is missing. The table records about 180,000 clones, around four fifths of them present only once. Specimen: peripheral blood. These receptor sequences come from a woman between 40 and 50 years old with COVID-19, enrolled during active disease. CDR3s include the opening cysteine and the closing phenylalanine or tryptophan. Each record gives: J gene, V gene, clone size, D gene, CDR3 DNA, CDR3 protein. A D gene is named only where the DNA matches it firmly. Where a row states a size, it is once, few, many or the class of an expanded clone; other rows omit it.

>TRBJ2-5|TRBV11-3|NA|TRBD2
TGTGCCAGCAGCTTACGCCCTTCAGCGGGGGGGAAAGAGACCCAGTACTTC
CASSLRPSAGGKETQYF
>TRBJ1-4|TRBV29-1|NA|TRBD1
TGCAGCGTACAGGGGGCGAGTGAAAAACTGTTTTTT
CSVQGASEKLFF
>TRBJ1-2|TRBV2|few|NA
TGTGCCAGCAGAGATCGGGGGAGCAACTATGGCTACACCTTC
CASRDRGSNYGYTF
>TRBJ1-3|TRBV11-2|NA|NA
TGTGCCAGCAGCTTTTACGGGGGAGCCATATATTTT
CASSFYGGAIYF
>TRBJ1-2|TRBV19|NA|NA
TGTGCCAGTAGTATCACCCTAGGAGGAGGCTATGGCTACACCTTC
CASSITLGGGYGYTF
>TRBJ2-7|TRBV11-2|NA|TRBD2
TGTGCCAGCAGCTTAGGACTAGCGGGCGTCTACGAGCAGTACTTC
CASSLGLAGVYEQYF
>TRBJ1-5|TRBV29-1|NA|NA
TGCAGCGTAGCGGGCCACGGGCAGCCCCAGCATTTT
CSVAGHGQPQHF
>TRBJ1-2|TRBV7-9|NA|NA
TGTGCCAGCAGCTCACAGACTGCAGGGGAAGGCTACACCTTC
CASSSQTAGEGYTF
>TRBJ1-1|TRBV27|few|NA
TGTGCCAGCAGTTTTCTAGGAAGGGGCACTGAAGCTTTCTTT
CASSFLGRGTEAFF
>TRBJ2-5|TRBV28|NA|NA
TGTGCCAGCAATCATCAGGGGACAGAGACCCAGTACTTC
CASNHQGTETQYF
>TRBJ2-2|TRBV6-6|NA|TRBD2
TGTGCCAGCAGTTACCGGGGGGGGGCAGAAGGGGAGCTGTTTTTT
CASSYRGGAEGELFF
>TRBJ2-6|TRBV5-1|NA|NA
TGCGCCAGCAGCTTGGCCAGATCTGGGGCCAACGTCCTGACTTTC
CASSLARSGANVLTF
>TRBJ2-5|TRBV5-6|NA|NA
TGTGCCAGCAGCCGAATATATGGCGAGACCCAGTACTTC
CASSRIYGETQYF
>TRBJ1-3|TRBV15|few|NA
TGTGCCACCAGCAGAGAGCCCCAGGCGACCTCTGGAAACACCATATATTTT
CATSREPQATSGNTIYF
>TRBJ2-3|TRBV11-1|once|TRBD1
TGTGCCAGCAGCCAAGCCGGGACAGGGGGCGATACGCAGTATTTT
CASSQAGTGGDTQYF
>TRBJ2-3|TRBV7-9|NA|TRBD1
TGTGCCAGCAGCGTACAGGGGGCGATAGGCACAGATACGCAGTATTTT
CASSVQGAIGTDTQYF
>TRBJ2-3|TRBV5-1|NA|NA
TGCGCCAGCAGCTTGGCGGGACTCCAAGCAGATACGCAGTATTTT
CASSLAGLQADTQYF
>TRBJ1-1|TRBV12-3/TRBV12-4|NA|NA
TGTGCCAGCAGACCGGGGGAATCTGAAGCTTTCTTT
CASRPGESEAFF
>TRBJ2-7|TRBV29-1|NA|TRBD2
TGCAGCGTTGCCGGGACTAGTAGGGAGCAGTACTTC
CSVAGTSREQYF
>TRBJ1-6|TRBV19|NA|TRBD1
TGTGCCAGTAGTATATACTCCGGACAGGGGAATTCACCCCTCCACTTT
CASSIYSGQGNSPLHF
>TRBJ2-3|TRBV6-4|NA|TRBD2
TGTGCCAGCAGTGACTCGGCGGGAGGGTCAGATACGCAGTATTTT
CASSDSAGGSDTQYF
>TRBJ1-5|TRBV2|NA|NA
TGTGCCAGCAGTCATAGGGAGAGCAATCAGCCCCAGCATTTT
CASSHRESNQPQHF
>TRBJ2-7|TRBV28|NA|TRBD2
TGTGCCAGCAGCATCAGCGGGGATACCTACGAGCAGTACTTC
CASSISGDTYEQYF
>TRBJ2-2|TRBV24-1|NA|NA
TGTGCCACCAGTGATTGGAAGCAGGGCACCGGGGAGCTGTTTTTT
CATSDWKQGTGELFF
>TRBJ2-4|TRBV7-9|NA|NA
TGTGCCAGCAGCTTCGGGTTGGTCGGGGGAGCCAAAAACATTCAGTACTTC
CASSFGLVGGAKNIQYF
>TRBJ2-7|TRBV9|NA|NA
TGTGCCAGCAGTACGGAGGGGGGGACTTCCCACGCCTCCTACGAGCAGTACTTC
CASSTEGGTSHASYEQYF
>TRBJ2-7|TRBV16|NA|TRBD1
TGTGCCAGCAGCCGGGGACAGGGGCTATCCTACGAGCAGTACTTC
CASSRGQGLSYEQYF
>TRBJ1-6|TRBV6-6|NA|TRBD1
TGTGCCAGCAGTTCCGCGACAGGGACGGGTTCACCCCTCCACTTT
CASSSATGTGSPLHF
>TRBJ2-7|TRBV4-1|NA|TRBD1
TGCGCCAGCAGCCCCACCCAGGGGGAACTCTACGAGCAGTACTTC
CASSPTQGELYEQYF
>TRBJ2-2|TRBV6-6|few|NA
TGTGCCAGCAGTTGGGGGGGCGCCGGGGAGCTGTTTTTT
CASSWGGAGELFF
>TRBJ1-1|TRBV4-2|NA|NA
TGTGCCAGCAGCCATGAGAGGACTGAAGCTTTCTTT
CASSHERTEAFF
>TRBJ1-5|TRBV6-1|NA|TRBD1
TGTGCCAGCAGTGTAAATTCAAGGGGGCGGCCCAGCAATCAGCCCCAGCATTTT
CASSVNSRGRPSNQPQHF
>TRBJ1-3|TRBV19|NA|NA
TGTGCCAGTAGTATAGGGACATTCAGTGGAAACACCATATATTTT
CASSIGTFSGNTIYF
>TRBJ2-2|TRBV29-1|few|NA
TGCAGCGTTGCGGACACCTCGGCCGGGGAGCTGTTTTTT
CSVADTSAGELFF
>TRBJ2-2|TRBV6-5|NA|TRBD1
TGTGCCAGCATGACCAACAGGGGCGGAACCGGGGAGCTGTTTTTT
CASMTNRGGTGELFF
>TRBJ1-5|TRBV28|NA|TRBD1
TGTGCCAGCAGTTTTAGGGACAGGGGGGACGGCAATCAGCCCCAGCATTTT
CASSFRDRGDGNQPQHF
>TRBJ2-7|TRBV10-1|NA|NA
TGCGCCAGCACGCGGGGCAACGAGCAGTACTTC
CASTRGNEQYF
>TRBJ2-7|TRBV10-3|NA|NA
TGTGCCATCAAGGACAAGAACTACGAGCAGTACTTC
CAIKDKNYEQYF
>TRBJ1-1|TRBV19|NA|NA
TGTGCCACGGACCCTCGGGGGAACACTGAAGCTTTCTTT
CATDPRGNTEAFF
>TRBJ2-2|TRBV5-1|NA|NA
TGCGCCAGCAGCTTTTTTAGCGAAACCGGGGAGCTGTTTTTT
CASSFFSETGELFF
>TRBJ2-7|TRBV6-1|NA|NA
TGTGCCAGCAGTGAAGCGCACCGGGGCTACGAGCAGTACTTC
CASSEAHRGYEQYF
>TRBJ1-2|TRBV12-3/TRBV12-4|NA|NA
TGTGCCAGCAGCCCACGGGTAAACTATGGCTACACCTTC
CASSPRVNYGYTF
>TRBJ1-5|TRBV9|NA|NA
TGTGCCAGCAGCGGAGGCCCTGGCAATCAGCCCCAGCATTTT
CASSGGPGNQPQHF
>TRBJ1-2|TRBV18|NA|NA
TGTGCCAGCTCACCATCCTCGGGGAACTATGGCTACACCTTC
CASSPSSGNYGYTF
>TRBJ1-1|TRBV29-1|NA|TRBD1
TGCAGCGTCGACCTTACAGGGGGGACTGAAGCTTTCTTT
CSVDLTGGTEAFF
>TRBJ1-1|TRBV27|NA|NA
TGTGCCAGCAGTTTTCTGGGCCTGGGGAACACTGAAGCTTTCTTT
CASSFLGLGNTEAFF